These T cell receptor beta chains were read from a single sample in a study of radiotherapy plus CTLA-4 blockade in lung cancer. Clones were sequenced by immunoSEQ multiplex PCR, and TCRdb holds only the in-frame ones, with some missing. The sample lists roughly 92,000 clones; 70% to 90% were seen once. The source was peripheral blood, collected from a patient treated with radiotherapy plus ipilimumab. The origin of the receptors is a human donor with non-small cell lung cancer who had a partial response to radiotherapy plus ipilimumab. The CDR3 runs from the conserved cysteine through the conserved F or W.

v_gene,j_gene,len,CDR3aa
TRBV6-1,TRBJ1-5,14,CASRDRGPPQPQHF
TRBV6-6,TRBJ1-4,15,CASSPPTGVSEKLFF
TRBV4-1,TRBJ2-1,15,CASSFGPRDSNEQFF
TRBV5-4,TRBJ2-7,15,CASSLNRGKSYEQYF
TRBV10-1,TRBJ2-7,14,CASSTTSEAYEQYF
TRBV28,TRBJ1-1,12,CAIIQGSTEAFF
TRBV30,TRBJ2-7,12,CAWSATRYEQYF
TRBV19,TRBJ1-5,15,CASSTTGGSVQPQHF
TRBV28,TRBJ1-2,14,CASISPSVGGGYTF
TRBV6-1,TRBJ2-6,14,CAIIQDSGANVLTF
TRBV28,TRBJ1-1,16,CASSSPTGGSPGEAFF
TRBV6-5,TRBJ1-1,15,CASTKGAASNTEAFF
TRBV28,TRBJ1-2,14,CASSLLQGANGYTF
TRBV30,TRBJ1-2,13,CAWSVAENYGYTF
TRBV28,TRBJ1-2,14,CASSLIGGLDGYTF
TRBV28,TRBJ1-1,12,CASSSVNTEAFF
TRBV2,TRBJ2-7,18,CASSGPGLAEEHSYEQYF
TRBV4-1,TRBJ1-3,14,CASKGSGGGNTIYF
TRBV28,TRBJ1-1,14,CATTPPFVNTEAFF
TRBV6-5,TRBJ1-5,14,CASSSGASNQPQHF
TRBV5-4,TRBJ2-2,16,CASSSGLAGKTGELFF
TRBV4-3,TRBJ1-4,14,CASSQDYRGEKLFF
TRBV7-6,TRBJ2-6,14,CASSRGGTGDVLTF
TRBV28,TRBJ2-3,16,CASSFSGTSGTLKKYF
TRBV4-2,TRBJ1-6,16,CASSDNSGGLISPLHF
TRBV7-9,TRBJ2-1,14,CASSLEASGNEQFF
TRBV6-5,TRBJ2-7,15,CASRGLAGSSYEQYF
TRBV27,TRBJ1-1,14,CASSSGFLNTEAFF